This T cell receptor beta chain was captured in a study of monozygotic twins with inflammatory bowel disease. Study outcomes and limitations: Fewer clonotypes were shared with others by IBD patients than by healthy twins, especially with disease activity.

TCRalpha and TCRbeta cDNA went through two nested PCRs of approximately 17 and 9 cycles. After re-calling the 5' RACE reads, TCRdb lists one entry per CDR3 protein, DNA absent. The sample table sets out about 93,000 distinct CDR3 sequences. Concerning this clonotype: No antigen is known for it.

Germline V gives CDR1 MNHNS, CDR2 SASEGT. CDR3 length equals 16 residues. One blood sample of approximately 2.5 ml was taken from each donor. Sequencing used blood. The chain is built from TRBV6-1 and TRBJ2-1. The source is a human donor with ulcerative colitis or Crohn's disease, or a healthy co-twin of an affected twin (not recorded which). The CDR3 loop is CASSDYVLSSYNEQFF.